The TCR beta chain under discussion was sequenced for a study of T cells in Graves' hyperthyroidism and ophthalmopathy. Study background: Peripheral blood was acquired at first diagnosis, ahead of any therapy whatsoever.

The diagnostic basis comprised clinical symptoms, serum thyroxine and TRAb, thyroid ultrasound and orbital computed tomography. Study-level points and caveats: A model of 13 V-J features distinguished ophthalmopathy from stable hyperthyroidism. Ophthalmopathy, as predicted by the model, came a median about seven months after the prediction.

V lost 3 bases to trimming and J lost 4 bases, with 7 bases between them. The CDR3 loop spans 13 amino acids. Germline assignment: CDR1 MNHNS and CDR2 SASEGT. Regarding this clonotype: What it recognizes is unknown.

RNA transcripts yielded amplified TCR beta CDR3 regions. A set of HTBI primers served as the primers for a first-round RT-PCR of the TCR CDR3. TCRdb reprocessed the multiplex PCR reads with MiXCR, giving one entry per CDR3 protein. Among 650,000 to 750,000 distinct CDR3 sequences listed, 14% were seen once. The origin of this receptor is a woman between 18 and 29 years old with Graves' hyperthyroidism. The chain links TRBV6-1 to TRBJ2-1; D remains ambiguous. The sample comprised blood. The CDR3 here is CASSDPQYNEQFF. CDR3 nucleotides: TGTGCCAGCAGTGACCCCCAATACAATGAGCAGTTCTTC.